The 27 T cell receptor beta chains given below trace back to one sample, sequenced in a study of T cell responses to AZD1222 COVID-19 vaccine. Assay used: immunoSEQ multiplex PCR; TCRdb lists only in-frame clones, some missing. The sample shows around 100,000 clones, around nine tenths of them seen only once. The sample here was peripheral blood, taken on day 0 of AZD1222 vaccination. The receptors were gathered from an adult in good health.

In its sample, this clone ranks as medium-sized (0.01 to 0.1%). V gene TRBV4-2 combines with J gene TRBJ2-2, with D hard to call. Germline V CDR1 and CDR2: LGHNA, YNFKEQ. V lost 4 bases, J lost 1 base, and 10 bases lay in between. The CDR3 totals 15 residues. CDR3 loop: CASSPRIGNTGELFF. The CDR3 DNA is TGTGCCAGCAGCCCCAGAATCGGGAACACCGGGGAGCTGTTTTTT.

The genes are TRBV28 and TRBJ1-1; a possible D gene is TRBD1 (5 bases). V gave up 6 bases and J gave up 0 bases, with 14 bases separating them. The germline gives CDR1 MDHEN, CDR2 SYDVKM. This CDR3 is 15 amino acids long. The chain's CDR3 is CASSRRGVMNTEAFF. The CDR3 region has the DNA TGTGCCAGCAGCCGCCGGGGGGTGATGAACACTGAAGCTTTCTTT. The full variable domain, rest sourced from reference TRBV28 and TRBJ1-1, is DVKVTQSSRYLVKRTGEKVFLECVQDMDHENMFWYRQDPGLGLRLIYFSYDVKMKEKGDIPEGYSVSREKKERFSLILESASTNQTSMYLCASSRRGVMNTEAFFGQGTRLTVV.

The chain joins TRBV10-1 to TRBJ2-1; D is uncertain. Germline lookup yields CDR1 WNHNN and CDR2 SYGVQD (reference sequence). Deletions cut 3 bases from V and 3 bases from J, with 6 bases between. This CDR3 comprises 13 residues. The CDR3 is CASSDKVYNEQFF. For the CDR3, the DNA is TGCGCCAGCAGTGATAAGGTCTACAATGAGCAGTTCTTC.

Details on this clone: Other DNA sequences from this sample encode an identical CDR3 as well. V usage is TRBV5-1 and J usage is TRBJ2-3; 8 bases fit TRBD1. After removal of 3 bases from V and 0 bases from J, the junction contained 0 bases not matched to a gene. This CDR3 spans 14 amino acids. The germline V gene has CDR1 SGHRS and CDR2 YFSETQ. CDR3 DNA: TGCGCCAGCAGCTGGACAGGGAGCACAGATACGCAGTATTTT. This sequence encodes CASSWTGSTDTQYF.

This clone was seen a single time. The J gene is TRBJ2-3, the V gene TRBV3-1 (or the pseudogene TRBV3-2), with TRBD2 matching 9 bases. J gave up 1 base and V 1 base, and 3 bases lay outside the gene matches. The CDR3 has 16 amino acids. Germline CDR1 is LGHDT and CDR2 is YNNKEL (reference sequence). The CDR3 loop is CASSQVAGVRTDTQYF. The DNA for the CDR3 is TGTGCCAGCAGCCAAGTAGCGGGAGTTCGCACAGATACGCAGTATTTT.

V and J are TRBV25-1 and TRBJ2-5; D remains ambiguous. The CDR3 length is 15 residues. Trimming stripped 1 base from V and 5 bases from J, with 14 bases between. Germline V CDR1 and CDR2: MGHDK, SYGVNS. This CDR3 is CASSESAVIGETQYF. The CDR3 DNA is TGTGCCAGCAGTGAATCAGCAGTAATAGGGGAGACCCAGTACTTC.

This chain joins TRBV28 and TRBJ1-1; D is unresolved. This CDR3 contains 15 residues. Germline lookup yields CDR1 MDHEN and CDR2 SYDVKM. V was pared by 4 bases and J by 1 base, with 13 bases between. The CDR3 DNA reads TGTGCCAGCAGTTCCCAGAGGGAGGCGAACACTGAAGCTTTCTTT. Amino acids: CASSSQREANTEAFF.

This clone showed up just once. The chain has TRBV28 and TRBJ2-7, with TRBD1 matching 7 bases. The germline gives CDR1 MDHEN, CDR2 SYDVKM. This CDR3 contains 12 residues. V lost 6 bases and J lost 3; bases outside the gene matches: 2. CDR3 nucleotide sequence: TGTGCCAGCAGGGGGACAGACTACGAGCAGTACTTC. It translates to CASRGTDYEQYF.

V is TRBV25-1 and J is TRBJ2-2; weak D call: TRBD1 (5 bases). The V gene's germline CDR1 is MGHDK and CDR2 SYGVNS. The CDR3 contains 12 residues. V was cut by 8 bases and J by 5 bases, with 9 bases left in between. CDR3 sequence: CASVGVTGELFF. The DNA for the CDR3 is TGTGCCAGCGTAGGGGTTACCGGGGAGCTGTTTTTT.

The chain joins TRBV18 to TRBJ2-2, with 13 bases identical to TRBD2. Unmatched junction bases numbered 21, after V lost 6 bases and J lost 5 bases. Germline CDR1 KGHSH, CDR2 LQKENI. The CDR3 loop spans 21 amino acids. The CDR3 loop is CASSPRKLRTSGRNWTGELFF. CDR3 bases: TGTGCCAGCTCGCCGCGAAAGTTGAGGACTAGCGGGAGAAATTGGACCGGGGAGCTGTTTTTT.

The rearrangement links TRBV27 to TRBJ1-1; D is unresolved. CDR1 is MNHEY and CDR2 is SMNVEV in the germline V gene (reference sequence). V was cut by 1 base and J by 2 bases, with 26 bases left in between. This CDR3 region has 20 residues. The CDR3 nucleotides are TGTGCCAGCAGTTTATTGTCTGACGGCCTTTTTCCTGGGTTTAACACTGAAGCTTTCTTT. This sequence encodes CASSLLSDGLFPGFNTEAFF.

The chain links TRBV12-3 or TRBV12-4 to TRBJ2-7; no clear D. The CDR3 is made up of 11 amino acids. Trimming took off 5 bases at V and 2 bases at J, with 4 bases between the two ends. The CDR3 DNA follows: TGTGCCAGCAGTGGCACCTACGAGCAGTACTTC. Protein product: CASSGTYEQYF.

The V and J genes are TRBV7-9 and TRBJ2-1; D ambiguous. V shed 1 base and J shed 4 bases, with 8 bases lying between them. Germline V gene sequence: CDR1 SEHNR, CDR2 FQNEAQ (reference sequence). The CDR3 covers 14 residues. This CDR3 reads CASSLDVGYNEQFF. The CDR3 DNA is TGTGCCAGCAGCTTAGATGTGGGTTACAATGAGCAGTTCTTC.

CDR3 residues: CASSSTGAVAGGSWTDTQYF. In DNA form, the CDR3 reads TGCGCCAGCAGCTCCACAGGGGCCGTAGCGGGAGGTTCGTGGACAGATACGCAGTATTTT. The V and J genes are TRBV5-1 and TRBJ2-3; 10 bases match TRBD2. The junction had 19 bases not matched to a gene; V was cut back by 3 bases and J by 3 bases. CDR1 is SGHRS, CDR2 YFSETQ, per germline. The CDR3 length is 20 residues.

The chain carries TRBV6-2 or TRBV6-3 and TRBJ2-3, with D perhaps matching TRBD2 (5 bases). Germline assignment: CDR1 MNHEY and CDR2 SVGEGT. This CDR3 is 13 amino acids long. Trimming took 5 bases from V and 3 from J, leaving 9 bases between them. The CDR3 bases are TGTGCCAGCAGTACGAGAGGGACAGATACGCAGTATTTT. It encodes CASSTRGTDTQYF.

V gene TRBV28 combines with J gene TRBJ2-7; D may be TRBD1 (5 bases). The V gene's germline CDR1 is MDHEN and CDR2 SYDVKM. The CDR3 contains 12 residues. With 6 bases removed from V and 12 bases from J, the gap between germline ends came to 18 bases. CDR3: CASRAEARVWYF. The CDR3, as DNA: TGTGCCAGCAGGGCTGAGGCCAGGGTGTGGTACTTC.

This chain joins TRBV5-1 and TRBJ2-5; D not resolved. Germline CDR1 SGHRS, CDR2 YFSETQ. Trimming left V 0 bases short and J 4 bases short, with 7 bases between. The CDR3 has 13 residues. The CDR3 reads CASSLDNRETQYF. CDR3 coding DNA: TGCGCCAGCAGCTTGGATAACAGAGAGACCCAGTACTTC.

This chain links TRBV5-1 with TRBJ2-2; 8 bases fit TRBD2. This CDR3 region has 14 residues. Per germline, CDR1 SGHRS and CDR2 YFSETQ. V was clipped by 4 bases and J by 3 bases; unmatched bases: 2. CDR3 in DNA: TGCGCCAGCAGCCGAGCGGGAGACACCGGGGAGCTGTTTTTT. This encodes CASSRAGDTGELFF.

The J gene is TRBJ1-2, the V gene TRBV15; D remains unclear. Germline V gene lookup returns CDR1 LNHNV and CDR2 YYDKDF (reference sequence). This CDR3 is built from 17 residues. Trimming cost V 0 bases and J 1 base, with 15 bases left between them. This CDR3 reads CATSRDRTALFNYGYTF. CDR3 sequence (DNA): TGTGCCACCAGCAGAGATAGAACAGCACTCTTTAACTATGGCTACACCTTC.

In DNA form, the CDR3 reads TGTGCCAGCAGCTCTCAGATTGCCCAGCCCCAGCATTTT. It translates to CASSSQIAQPQHF. The chain couples TRBV7-9 to TRBJ1-5; no firm D call. Looked up from germline, CDR1 is SEHNR and CDR2 is FQNEAQ (reference sequence). Between the trimmed V and J ends, which lost 4 bases and 7 bases, there was a span of 11 bases. The CDR3 spans 13 residues.

The chain uses TRBV5-1 and TRBJ2-1, with D tentatively TRBD1 (6 bases). Germline lookup yields CDR1 SGHRS and CDR2 YFSETQ. Trimming pared 0 bases from V and 8 bases from J, leaving 21 bases between. The CDR3 spans 17 residues. The CDR3 loop is CASSLEGVAGESYEQFF. The CDR3 nucleotides are TGCGCCAGCAGCTTGGAAGGGGTGGCAGGGGAATCATATGAGCAGTTCTTC.

This clone was seen just once. The rearrangement links TRBV7-3 to TRBJ2-7; tentative D call: TRBD2 (5 bases). The V end was cut by 5 bases, the J end by 0 bases, with 8 bases between. The germline gives CDR1 SGHTA, CDR2 FQGTGA. The CDR3 is 13 amino acids. For the CDR3, the DNA is TGTGCCAGCAGCCCCGGGGTCTCCTACGAGCAGTACTTC. It encodes CASSPGVSYEQYF.

V gene TRBV2 combines with J gene TRBJ1-2, with TRBD1 identical over 11 bases. The V gene end was trimmed by 6 bases and the J gene end by 7 bases; junction bases not matched to a gene: 13. The CDR3 loop spans 16 amino acids. CDR1 and CDR2 from the germline V gene are SNHLY and FYNNEI. CDR3 region: CASRETRTGGGRGYTF. DNA of the CDR3: TGTGCCAGCAGGGAAACCCGGACAGGGGGCGGTCGTGGCTACACCTTC.

V gene TRBV30 combines with J gene TRBJ1-1, with a tentative D call TRBD1 (5 bases). Between the trimmed V and J ends, which lost 5 bases and 1 base, there was a span of 8 bases. Germline V gene sequence: CDR1 GTSNPN, CDR2 SVGIG (reference sequence). The CDR3 extends over 12 amino acids. DNA for the CDR3: TGTGCCTGGGTCACAGGGAACACTGAAGCTTTCTTT. Its translation is CAWVTGNTEAFF.

This clone was counted once. The chain uses TRBV20-1 and TRBJ1-2, with D unresolved. CDR1 is DFQATT, CDR2 SNEGSKA, per germline (reference sequence). The CDR3 consists of 10 residues. V lost 2 bases and J lost 5, with 3 bases in between. The CDR3 protein is CSARLYGYTF. DNA for the CDR3: TGCAGTGCTAGATTGTATGGCTACACCTTC.

The rearrangement links TRBV7-8 to TRBJ2-1, with 12 positions matching TRBD2. Germline CDR1 is SGHVS and CDR2 is FQNEAQ. This CDR3 has 16 amino acids. Trimming removed 5 bases from V and 4 bases from J; junction bases left unmatched: 6. This CDR3 is CASSRLGTSGYNEQFF. CDR3 nucleotide sequence: TGTGCCAGCAGCCGACTAGGGACTAGCGGGTACAATGAGCAGTTCTTC.

The chain employs TRBV2 and TRBJ1-6; no reliable D call. This CDR3 has 11 amino acids. Germline-derived CDR1 and CDR2 are SNHLY and FYNNEI. With 8 bases removed from V and 13 bases from J, the gap between germline ends came to 12 bases. CDR3 amino acids: CASQLLGPLHF. The DNA for the CDR3 is TGTGCCAGCCAACTATTGGGTCCCCTCCACTTT.